In this sample, the clone carrying this TCR beta chain turned up a few times. Its specificity is unknown. This specimen comes from a study of T cells in Graves' hyperthyroidism and ophthalmopathy. Regions amplified from RNA transcripts were the TCR beta CDR3 regions. An initial round of RT-PCR targeting the TCR CDR3 relied on the HTBI primer set. MiXCR, run by TCRdb on the multiplex PCR reads, gives a single entry per CDR3 protein. The sample comprises hundreds of thousands of distinct CDR3 sequences, roughly 46% of which are singletons, and about 8.2% rests with the top ten. The study enrolled patients aged 18 to 65 with newly diagnosed hyperthyroidism of under 2 months' duration. The CDR3 is made up of 15 amino acids. The germline V gene encodes CDR1 SGDLS and CDR2 YYNGEE. Trimming took 0 bases from V and 5 from J, leaving 15 bases between them. Study-level results: A model built on 13 V-J features separated ophthalmopathy from stable hyperthyroidism.

The J gene is TRBJ2-7, the V gene TRBV9, with D tentatively TRBD1 (5 bases). Sequencing used peripheral blood or thyroid tissue (not recorded which). The receptor was derived from a woman between 18 and 30 years old with Graves' hyperthyroidism. The CDR3 sequence is CASSVGFRTSDEQYF. In DNA form, the CDR3 reads TGTGCCAGCAGCGTAGGCTTCAGGACATCCGACGAGCAGTACTTC.